The entry that follows covers one T cell receptor beta chain sequence. Its antigen is still unknown. CDR1 is LGHNA, CDR2 YNFKEQ, per germline. V gave up 4 bases and J gave up 1 base, with 8 bases separating them. CDR3 length: 13 residues. The data originate from a study of blood T cells in healthy people across ages. A J-beta primer mix and a sample-barcoded 5' primer were used in a second PCR of roughly 6 to 12 cycles. MiXCR was run by TCRdb on the 5' RACE reads, yielding one entry per CDR3 protein. Of around 780,000 distinct CDR3 sequences listed, 56% are singletons. Study results and limitations: A roughly linear age-dependent decrease characterized TCR beta diversity per million T cells.

This rearrangement joins TRBV4-2 to TRBJ2-7; D might be TRBD1 (5 bases). Material: blood. The clonotype comes from a man aged 35 to 55 in good health. This chain's CDR3 is CASSPDNSYEQYF. CDR3 DNA sequence: TGTGCCAGCAGCCCGGACAATTCCTACGAGCAGTACTTC.